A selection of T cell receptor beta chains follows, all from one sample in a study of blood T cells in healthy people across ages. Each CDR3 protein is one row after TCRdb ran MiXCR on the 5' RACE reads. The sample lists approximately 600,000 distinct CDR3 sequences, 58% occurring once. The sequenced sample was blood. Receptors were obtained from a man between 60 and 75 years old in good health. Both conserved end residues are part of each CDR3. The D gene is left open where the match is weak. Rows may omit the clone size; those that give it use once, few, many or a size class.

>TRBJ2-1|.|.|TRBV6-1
CASSEGVGQYNEQFF
TGTGCCAGCAGTGAAGGGGTAGGGCAGTACAATGAGCAGTTCTTC
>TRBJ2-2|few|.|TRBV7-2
CASRNQGLGNTGELFF
TGTGCCAGCAGGAACCAGGGGCTGGGGAACACCGGGGAGCTGTTTTTT
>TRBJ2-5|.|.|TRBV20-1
CSARKRGSRGQAQYF
TGCAGTGCTAGGAAGAGAGGATCCCGAGGCCAGGCCCAGTACTTC
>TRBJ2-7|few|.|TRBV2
CASSEQGSGYEQYF
TGTGCCAGCAGTGAACAGGGGTCGGGCTACGAGCAGTACTTC
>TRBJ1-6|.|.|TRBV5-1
CASSLEGRLNSPLHF
TGCGCCAGCAGCTTGGAGGGACGGCTGAATTCACCCCTCCACTTT
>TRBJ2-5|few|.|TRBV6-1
CASSESAGWGKETQYF
TGTGCCAGCAGTGAATCCGCAGGGTGGGGGAAAGAGACCCAGTACTTC
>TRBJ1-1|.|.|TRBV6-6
CASSAGDSAEAFF
TGTGCCAGCAGCGCTGGGGATTCGGCTGAAGCTTTCTTT
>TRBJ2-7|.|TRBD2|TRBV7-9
CASSLVGGAAYEQYF
TGTGCCAGCAGCTTAGTCGGGGGGGCAGCCTACGAGCAGTACTTC
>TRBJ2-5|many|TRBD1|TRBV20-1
CSARDDRDQETQYF
TGCAGTGCTAGAGACGACAGGGACCAAGAGACCCAGTACTTC
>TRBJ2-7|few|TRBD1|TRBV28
CALRRTGRTYEQYF
TGTGCCTTGAGGAGGACAGGGAGGACCTACGAGCAGTACTTC
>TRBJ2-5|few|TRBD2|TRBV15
CATTIAGGETQYF
TGTGCCACCACTATAGCGGGGGGAGAGACCCAGTACTTC
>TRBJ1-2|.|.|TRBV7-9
CASSWTTRGAYGYTF
TGTGCCAGCAGCTGGACGACAAGAGGGGCCTATGGCTACACCTTC
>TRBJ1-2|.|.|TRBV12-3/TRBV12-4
CASSPHPRGGGGYTF
TGTGCCAGCAGCCCACACCCCAGGGGAGGGGGTGGCTACACCTTC